These 26 T cell receptor beta chains were all obtained from the same sample, sequenced in a study of T-cell reconstitution after alpha-beta-depleted transplantation in children (dated by TCRdb to the mid-2010s). The sample's time point label, decoded: day 60 (about 2 months) after transplantation. The treatment or condition tag for this specimen amounts to: allogeneic hematopoietic cell transplantation with graft depleted of TCRalphabeta T cells and CD19 B cells. The library came from PCR. Sequencing relied on an Illumina HiSeq 2500. TCR libraries were prepared with molecular barcoding, using unique molecular identifiers to normalize TCRbeta repertoire quantification. Using fastp trimming at Q25 and MiXCR clonotype assembly, TCRdb reanalyzed the public sequencing data and kept in-frame beta chains. Here each entry gathers all rows of one CDR3 protein and keeps the most common genes and DNA. A total of more than 85,000 distinct CDR3 sequences appear in this sample, less than 6% of them only once. Around 5.6% of the sample is taken by the ten largest.

The specimen comprised PBMCs, mostly from graft donor cells, sampled 60 days after TCRalphabeta/CD19-depleted stem cell transplant. Receptors were obtained from a female patient younger than 10 who had a stem cell transplant for Fanconi anemia, so the T cells may come from the graft donor.

This clonotype was observed many times. The rearrangement uses TRBV7-2 and TRBJ2-3, with D possibly matching TRBD2 (6 bases). Germline V CDR1 and CDR2: SGHTA, FQGNSA. V lost 4 bases to trimming and J lost 2 bases, with 13 bases between them. This CDR3 region has 15 residues. CDR3 coding DNA: TGTGCCAGCAGCTACGGGACTCCCTTCACAGATACGCAGTATTTT. This translates into CASSYGTPFTDTQYF.

This clonotype has ten or more counts. The V and J genes are TRBV21-1 and TRBJ2-7; the table's D gene call, TRBD2, was not cross checked with the DNA. TRBV21-1 is marked as a pseudogene. This CDR3 is 14 amino acids long. CDR3 region: CASSKARRGYEQYF. The CDR3 DNA reads as TGTGCCAGCAGCAAAGCTCGGCGGGGATACGAGCAGTACTTC.

The DNA for the CDR3 is TGTGCCAGCAGTTCCTCAGCGGGAGCCTCCTACAATGAGCAGTTCTTC. This codes for CASSSSAGASYNEQFF. The chain joins TRBV7-9 to TRBJ2-1, with TRBD2 matching over 8 bases. This CDR3 has 16 residues. Germline V gene lookup returns CDR1 SEHNR and CDR2 FQNEAQ (reference sequence). With V trimmed by 6 bases and J by 0 bases, 7 bases remained unmatched.

This clonotype was counted many times. V usage is TRBV20-1 and J usage is TRBJ2-1; maybe TRBD2 (6 bases). The CDR3 sequence is 15 residues long. The V gene lost 7 bases and the J gene lost 7 bases, with 23 bases spanning the gap. Germline V gene data show CDR1 as DFQATT and CDR2 as SNEGSKA (reference sequence). CDR3 in DNA: TGCAGTGTCCGACGGCAGGGAGGAACTTGGAATGAGCAGTTCTTC. It specifies CSVRRQGGTWNEQFF.

This clonotype was detected only a few times. The V and J genes are TRBV23-1 and TRBJ2-3; D is ambiguous. TRBV23-1 is sorted into the ORF group, with uncertain function. The V end lost 8 bases, the J end lost 4 bases, and 19 bases lay between the germline ends. This CDR3 has 15 residues. Written as DNA, the CDR3 is TGCGCCAGCTTGCTTCCTTCTAAGGCCCCAGATACGCAGTATTTT. Translating gives CASLLPSKAPDTQYF.

This clonotype was counted at least ten times. This chain uses TRBV12-3 or TRBV12-4 with TRBJ2-3; no clear D gene. V lost 4 bases, J lost 2 bases, and 10 bases lay in between. There are 14 residues in the CDR3. CDR3 DNA: TGTGCCAGCAGTTGGTTTTCCAACACAGATACGCAGTATTTT. Encoded protein: CASSWFSNTDTQYF.

This clonotype showed up just a few times. V and J are TRBV20-1 and TRBJ1-1; D is possibly TRBD1 (6 bases). Germline CDR1 DFQATT, CDR2 SNEGSKA (reference sequence). The germline V and J ends were trimmed by 1 base and 1 base, with 16 bases remaining between them. The CDR3 extends over 16 amino acids. In nucleotides, the CDR3 is TGCAGTGCTAGAGCCCTGGAGGGGGAGGCGAACACTGAAGCTTTCTTT. Translation: CSARALEGEANTEAFF.

In its sample, this clonotype was seen many times. The chain uses TRBV9 and TRBJ1-5, with no clear D. The CDR3 is 16 residues long. Trimming cost V 0 bases and J 5 bases, with 15 bases left between them. From germline, CDR1 is SGDLS and CDR2 YYNGEE. As DNA, the CDR3 is TGTGCCAGCAGCGTAGATGGCCTCTCAGAGCATCAGCCCCAGCATTTT. Its protein product is CASSVDGLSEHQPQHF.

This clonotype was found many times. This chain's CDR3 is CASRGHGLAEAFF. Here the CDR3 DNA reads TGTGCCAGCAGGGGTCATGGGCTCGCTGAAGCTTTCTTT. The chain recombines TRBV2 with TRBJ1-1; D not resolved. CDR1 is SNHLY, CDR2 FYNNEI, per germline. The CDR3 runs 13 residues. V shed 6 bases and J shed 6 bases, with 14 bases lying between them.

This clonotype was seen repeatedly, ten times or more. The V and J genes are TRBV18 and TRBJ2-3; 8 bases map to TRBD1. The V and J ends lost 3 bases and 2 bases, in that order; junction bases with no gene match: 4. The CDR3 has 15 residues. Looked up from germline, CDR1 is KGHSH and CDR2 is LQKENI. Here the CDR3 reads CASSPRQGFTDTQYF. The CDR3 DNA sequence: TGTGCCAGCTCACCCAGACAGGGGTTCACAGATACGCAGTATTTT.

Only a few counts were recorded for this clonotype. V is TRBV2 and J is TRBJ2-3, with TRBD2 matching over 15 bases. Unmatched junction bases numbered 7, after V lost 3 bases and J lost 0 bases. This CDR3 spans 19 amino acids. Germline CDR1 is SNHLY and CDR2 is FYNNEI. CDR3 residues: CASSDPGLAGGPSTDTQYF. In nucleotides, the CDR3 is TGTGCCAGCAGTGATCCGGGACTAGCGGGGGGCCCTAGCACAGATACGCAGTATTTT.

The gene calls are TRBV5-1 and TRBJ2-5; maybe TRBD1 (6 bases). The CDR3 spans 16 residues. The V gene lost 1 base and the J gene lost 2 bases, with 15 bases spanning the gap. Germline loops: CDR1 SGHRS, CDR2 YFSETQ. CDR3 nucleotides: TGCGCCAGCAGCTTGCAACAGGGCTATCGACAAGAGACCCAGTACTTC. This codes for CASSLQQGYRQETQYF.

This chain links TRBV6-6 with TRBJ1-1; a weak D match, TRBD1 (5 bases). This CDR3 contains 12 residues. Germline lookup yields CDR1 MNHNY and CDR2 SVGAGI (reference sequence). Trimming removed 6 bases from V and 11 bases from J, with 16 bases in between. The chain's CDR3 is CASSPGTLSAFF. The CDR3 bases are TGTGCCAGCAGCCCCGGGACTCTGTCGGCTTTCTTT.

The chain employs TRBV28 and TRBJ1-2; D is uncertain. CDR3 size: 15 residues. Looked up from germline, CDR1 is MDHEN and CDR2 is SYDVKM. The V and J ends lost 3 bases and 2 bases respectively, with 13 bases between them. As DNA, the CDR3 is TGTGCCAGCAGTTTTCTAATCTTGGGGAACTATGGCTACACCTTC. Amino acids: CASSFLILGNYGYTF.

This clonotype has ten or more counts. CDR3 sequence reads: CSASRRETSTDTQYF. The CDR3 DNA sequence: TGCAGTGCATCAAGGAGGGAGACTAGCACAGATACGCAGTATTTT. The chain is built from TRBV20-1 and TRBJ2-3; tentatively, D is TRBD2 (6 bases). V was pared by 6 bases and J by 0 bases, with 16 bases between. The CDR3 runs to 15 residues. The germline V gene has CDR1 DFQATT and CDR2 SNEGSKA (reference sequence).

This clonotype appeared a few times. This sequence joins TRBV28 and TRBJ2-1, with D unresolved. Trimming stripped 6 bases from V and 5 bases from J, with 17 bases between. Germline CDR1 and CDR2: MDHEN and SYDVKM. CDR3 length: 15 amino acids. The CDR3 is CASRSRILVNNEQFF. Written as DNA, the CDR3 is TGTGCCAGCAGATCTCGGATATTGGTGAACAATGAGCAGTTCTTC.

At least ten counts were recorded for this clonotype. The chain is built from TRBV5-1 and TRBJ2-7; 12 bases align to TRBD2. The CDR3 length is 16 residues. V lost 4 bases to trimming and J lost 5 bases; unmatched junction nucleotides: 10. CDR1 SGHRS and CDR2 YFSETQ come from the germline V gene. For the CDR3, the DNA is TGCGCCAGCAGCCCCACCGGACTAGCGGGATTTGACGAGCAGTACTTC. This sequence encodes CASSPTGLAGFDEQYF.

Ten or more counts support this clonotype. The chain joins TRBV5-1 to TRBJ2-7, with a possible D match to TRBD1 (6 bases). V dropped 3 bases and J dropped 2 bases, with 12 bases sitting between them. This CDR3 comprises 14 residues. Per germline, CDR1 SGHRS and CDR2 YFSETQ. The CDR3 nucleotides are TGCGCCAGCAGCTCCGGACCAGGGGCCTACGAGCAGTACTTC. Translation gives CASSSGPGAYEQYF.

In this sample, this clonotype turned up many times. This chain uses TRBV12-3 or TRBV12-4 with TRBJ2-5, with D unclear. There are 12 residues in the CDR3. V was pared by 3 bases and J by 14 bases, with 16 bases between. The CDR3 coding sequence is TGTGCCAGCAGTTTTGATCGACGCCCTGGCTACTTC. This translates into CASSFDRRPGYF.

This clonotype occurred a few times. J is TRBJ2-5 and V is TRBV2, with 7 bases that match TRBD1. Germline V lookup: CDR1 SNHLY, CDR2 FYNNEI. There are 15 residues in the CDR3. V lost 6 bases and J lost 3; bases outside the gene matches: 10. CDR3 sequence reads: CASRRDRVGEETQYF. As DNA, the CDR3 is TGTGCCAGCAGACGAGACAGGGTGGGGGAAGAGACCCAGTACTTC.

This clonotype was counted ten times or more. V and J are TRBV10-3 and TRBJ2-1; 11 bases are shared with TRBD2. Germline-derived CDR1 and CDR2 are ENHRY and SYGVKD. The CDR3 has 18 amino acids. J lost 0 bases, V lost 6 bases, and 10 bases had no gene match. The DNA for the CDR3 is TGTGCCATCAGAGTGACTAGCGGGGCGACCAGCTCCTACAATGAGCAGTTCTTC. It translates to CAIRVTSGATSSYNEQFF.

This clonotype was seen repeatedly, ten times or more. The chain recombines TRBV2 with TRBJ2-1; D is perhaps TRBD1 (6 bases). Trimming took 0 bases from V and 4 from J, leaving 13 bases between them. The CDR3 sequence is 16 residues long. Per the germline V gene, CDR1 is SNHLY and CDR2 is FYNNEI. The CDR3 is CASSEAMGALYNEQFF. In DNA form, the CDR3 reads TGTGCCAGCAGTGAAGCTATGGGGGCCCTGTACAATGAGCAGTTCTTC.

This clonotype was recorded many times. This chain links TRBV14 with TRBJ2-1; no definite D call. The germline V gene has CDR1 SGHDN and CDR2 FVKESK. This CDR3 has 16 amino acids. V lost 0 bases, J lost 2 bases, and 11 bases lay in between. In DNA form, the CDR3 reads TGTGCCAGCAGCCAAGATCCCCCGGAACCCTACAATGAGCAGTTCTTC. Translation: CASSQDPPEPYNEQFF. The entire variable domain, with the rest obtained from reference TRBV14 and TRBJ2-1, is as follows: EAGVTQFPSHSVIEKGQTVTLRCDPISGHDNLYWYRRVMGKEIKFLLHFVKESKQDESGMPNNRFLAERTGGTYSTLKVQPAELEDSGVYFCASSQDPPEPYNEQFFGPGTRLTVL.

The sample holds many counts of this clonotype. This chain links TRBV23-1 with TRBJ2-7; 13 bases map to TRBD2. TRBV23-1 is classed as an ORF, of uncertain function. The CDR3 sequence is 15 residues long. With 2 bases clipped from V and 4 bases from J, the junction kept 2 bases outside the gene matches. As DNA, the CDR3 is TGCGCCAGCAGTCAACGGACTAGCGGGAGTTACGAGCAGTACTTC. Its protein product is CASSQRTSGSYEQYF.

This clonotype has at least ten counts. The CDR3 DNA reads TGTGCCAGCAGCTTTAGGGCAGGGGCGGTCCAAGAGACCCAGTACTTC. Protein product: CASSFRAGAVQETQYF. V and J are TRBV5-4 and TRBJ2-5, with a weak D call TRBD1 (6 bases). Trimming removed 2 bases from V and 1 base from J, with 15 bases in between. The CDR3 has 16 amino acids. Per germline, CDR1 SGHNT and CDR2 YYREEE (reference sequence).

Ten or more counts support this clonotype. CDR3 residues: CAISGPAGEATDTQYF. DNA for the CDR3: TGTGCCATCAGTGGCCCAGCGGGGGAGGCCACAGATACGCAGTATTTT. The chain recombines TRBV10-3 with TRBJ2-3, with 8 nucleotides matching TRBD2. CDR1 is ENHRY, CDR2 SYGVKD, per germline. The CDR3 is 16 amino acids. The V segment lost 4 bases and the J segment 2 bases; nucleotides outside the gene matches: 8.